This T cell receptor (beta chain) was recovered during a study of molecular identifiers for immune sequencing clone quantification. Regarding the study as a whole: A single cell's spiked Jurkat TCR RNA was reportedly detectable among 900,000 to 1,000,000 naive cells.

A remark on this clonotype: The target antigen is unknown. A much larger clonotype is one base distant, so this may be a read error.

TCRdb redid the calling of the PCR reads with MiXCR, one entry per CDR3 protein. The sample carries around 480,000 distinct CDR3 sequences, roughly 25% recorded once. In germline, CDR1 is SGHAT, CDR2 FQNNGV. The CDR3 runs 15 residues. This receptor was obtained from a human donor in good health. Some libraries in this study had Jurkat cell RNA spiked in. Input material: naive CD8+ T cells from blood, with Jurkat cell RNA spiked in. The subset denotes: FACS-sorted CD8+CD4-CCR7+CD45RA+ naive T cells. V gene TRBV11-2 combines with J gene TRBJ1-1; TRBD1 aligns across 7 bases. The CDR3, as DNA: TGTGCCAGCAGCACCCGGACAGGCATGAACACTGAAGCTTTATTT. This translates into CASSTRTGMNTEALF.